The clone carrying this T cell receptor beta chain has at least ten counts. Its antigen is currently unknown. The germline gene is not matched at one end of the junction; a read error may be the cause. The data derive from a study of response to subunit inactivated influenza vaccine. TCRdb reanalysed the RT-PCR reads using MiXCR and keeps one entry per CDR3 protein. The sample includes some 550,000 distinct CDR3 sequences, roughly 25% of them seen just once. Germline V gene lookup returns CDR1 SNHLY and CDR2 FYNNEI. This CDR3 has 15 amino acids. Findings and limits, study-wide: The study's authors posited that every seasonal influenza vaccination enlists few new T cells.

In addition, the sample was reused for a study of T cells expressing NK-cell markers. That study adds: Generation of TCR beta cDNA was performed by 5'RACE template switching incorporating UMIs.

The J gene is TRBJ2-2, the V gene TRBV2; the match to TRBD1 covers 8 bases. This specimen consisted of CD4+ T cells sorted from PBMCs, obtained 11 to 12 days after vaccination. This receptor was obtained from a man aged 50 to 60 who received an inactivated influenza vaccine. CDR3 nucleotides: TGTGCCAGCAGCGAAGGACAGGGTTACGCCGGGGAGCTGTTTTTT. This encodes CASSEGQGYAGELFF.